One sample yielded the 9 T cell receptor beta chains listed below, sequenced in a study of T cell responses to AZD1222 COVID-19 vaccine. The method was immunoSEQ multiplex PCR; TCRdb's version includes in-frame clones alone and lacks a portion of them. The data hold over 50,000 clones, with around 82% observed a single time. Source: peripheral blood, taken 28 days after the second AZD1222 dose. The receptors were gathered from an adult who received the AZD1222 COVID-19 vaccine.

The CDR3 loop is CASSSRTRLNTEAFF. In DNA, the CDR3 is TGTGCCAGCAGTTCCCGGACACGGCTGAACACTGAAGCTTTCTTT. The genes are TRBV27 and TRBJ1-1; possible D gene TRBD1, 5 bases. The germline gives CDR1 MNHEY, CDR2 SMNVEV (reference sequence). V lost 4 bases and J 0 bases, leaving 12 bases between the germline ends. This CDR3 comprises 15 residues.

This sequence joins TRBV12-3 or TRBV12-4 and TRBJ1-2; no firm D call. The CDR3 runs 13 residues. Trimming took off 5 bases at V and 4 bases at J, with 11 bases between the two ends. The CDR3 reads CASSQDGSYGYTF. In nucleotides, the CDR3 is TGTGCCAGCAGTCAGGACGGATCCTATGGCTACACCTTC.

The chain couples TRBV5-6 to TRBJ2-7; 11 bases are shared with TRBD2. With V trimmed by 5 bases and J by 7 bases, 11 bases remained unmatched. This CDR3 has 15 amino acids. Germline CDR1 SGHDT, CDR2 YYEEEE. CDR3 nucleotide sequence: TGTGCCAGCAGAGCGGGACTAGCGGCTCCTAAGGAGCAGTACTTC. Amino acids: CASRAGLAAPKEQYF.

This chain connects TRBV25-1 to TRBJ2-7; 7 nucleotides line up with TRBD1. Germline V lookup: CDR1 MGHDK, CDR2 SYGVNS. CDR3 length: 13 residues. The V and J ends lost 6 bases and 4 bases, in that order; junction bases with no gene match: 6. CDR3 in DNA: TGTGCCAGCAGGGGACAGTTTAATTACGAGCAGTACTTC. Its translation: CASRGQFNYEQYF.

The chain combines TRBV28 with TRBJ1-1; D is possibly TRBD1 (5 bases). The germline CDR1 and CDR2 sequences are MDHEN and SYDVKM. Trimming stripped 10 bases from V and 5 bases from J, with 20 bases between. This CDR3 has 14 amino acids. CDR3 DNA: TGTGCCACCCTACTCGCACAGGCGAGGACTGAAGCTTTCTTT. Protein product: CATLLAQARTEAFF.

This clone has only one observation. The chain employs TRBV30 and TRBJ1-2; D gene unclear. Germline values: CDR1 GTSNPN, CDR2 SVGIG (reference sequence). The CDR3 extends over 12 amino acids. Trimming took off 0 bases at V and 7 bases at J, with 9 bases between the two ends. This CDR3 is CAWSVLWGGYTF. The CDR3 nucleotides read TGTGCCTGGAGTGTTCTGTGGGGTGGCTACACCTTC.

CDR3 nucleotides: TGCGCCAGCAGCCAAGATAATAACCATAGGGAGCAGTTCTTC. It specifies CASSQDNNHREQFF. The gene calls are TRBV4-1 and TRBJ2-1; D is unresolved. The CDR3 is 14 residues long. V dropped 0 bases and J dropped 10 bases, with 13 bases sitting between them. Germline V gives CDR1 MGHRA, CDR2 YSYEKL.

J is TRBJ2-3 and V is TRBV9; D may be TRBD1 (6 bases). The V gene lost 0 bases and the J gene lost 4 bases, with 9 bases spanning the gap. In germline, CDR1 is SGDLS, CDR2 YYNGEE. CDR3 length equals 14 residues. The CDR3 nucleotides are TGTGCCAGCAGCGTAGGAACAGGGTCAGATACGCAGTATTTT. It specifies CASSVGTGSDTQYF.

The chain employs TRBV27 and TRBJ1-3, with D possibly TRBD1 on 5 matching bases. The CDR3 length is 15 residues. The germline gives CDR1 MNHEY, CDR2 SMNVEV (reference sequence). The germline V and J ends were trimmed by 0 bases and 4 bases, with 10 bases remaining between them. The CDR3 DNA sequence: TGTGCCAGCAGTTTATCTGCCGGGACGGGAAACACCATATATTTT. Translated: CASSLSAGTGNTIYF.